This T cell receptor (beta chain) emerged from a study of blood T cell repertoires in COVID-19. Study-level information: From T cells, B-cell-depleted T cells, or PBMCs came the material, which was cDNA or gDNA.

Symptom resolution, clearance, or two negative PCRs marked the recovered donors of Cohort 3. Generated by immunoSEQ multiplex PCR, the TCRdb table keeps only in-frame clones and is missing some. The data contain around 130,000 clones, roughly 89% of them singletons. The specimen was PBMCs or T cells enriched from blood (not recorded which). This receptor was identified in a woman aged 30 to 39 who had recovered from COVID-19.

This CDR3 reads CASSLTVAYGYTF. The CDR3 region has the DNA TGTGCCAGTAGCCTGACAGTGGCGTATGGCTACACCTTC. The chain is built from TRBV19 and TRBJ1-2, with D possibly TRBD1 on 5 matching bases. Germline V CDR1 and CDR2: LNHDA, SQIVND (reference sequence). The CDR3 is made up of 13 amino acids. Trimming stripped 6 bases from V and 5 bases from J, with 13 bases between.